The T cell receptor (beta chain) described here comes from a study of blood T cell repertoires in COVID-19. This clone was seen a single time. Profiling relied on immunoSEQ multiplex PCR, and the TCRdb table lists in-frame clones only, not all of them. Of approximately 85,000 clones listed, approximately 90% are singletons. Sequencing was done on a sample of peripheral blood. The receptor comes from a man aged 50 or older with active or convalescent COVID-19.

CDR3 bases: TGTGCCAGTAGTACTATGGGGGGTGGCAATCAGCCCCAGCATTTT. Its translation is CASSTMGGGNQPQHF. This chain connects TRBV19 to TRBJ1-5, with a tentative D call TRBD1 (5 bases). Trimming shortened V by 4 bases and J by 2 bases, and 12 bases separated the two germline ends. Germline loops: CDR1 LNHDA, CDR2 SQIVND (reference sequence). This CDR3 comprises 15 residues.